Reported below is one T cell receptor (beta chain). Its antigen remains unidentified. The data derive from a study of response to subunit inactivated influenza vaccine. Study-level findings and limits: The authors offered the suggestion that each seasonal influenza vaccination recruits few new T cells.

V lost 3 bases, J lost 3 bases, and 5 bases lay in between. Germline CDR1 is MDHEN and CDR2 is SYDVKM. The length of the CDR3 is 12 residues. TCRdb ran MiXCR on the RT-PCR reads and lists one entry per CDR3 protein. This sample yields about half a million distinct CDR3 sequences, of which roughly 25% are seen a single time; approximately 2% belongs to the top ten. The chain links TRBV28 to TRBJ1-2; D not certain. This sample comprised CD4+ T cells sorted from PBMCs, obtained more than 4 days after vaccination. The TCR sequence derives from a man aged 50 to 60 who received an inactivated influenza vaccine. CDR3 coding DNA: TGTGCCAGCAGTTTTTCTGACTATGGCTACACCTTC. This sequence encodes CASSFSDYGYTF.